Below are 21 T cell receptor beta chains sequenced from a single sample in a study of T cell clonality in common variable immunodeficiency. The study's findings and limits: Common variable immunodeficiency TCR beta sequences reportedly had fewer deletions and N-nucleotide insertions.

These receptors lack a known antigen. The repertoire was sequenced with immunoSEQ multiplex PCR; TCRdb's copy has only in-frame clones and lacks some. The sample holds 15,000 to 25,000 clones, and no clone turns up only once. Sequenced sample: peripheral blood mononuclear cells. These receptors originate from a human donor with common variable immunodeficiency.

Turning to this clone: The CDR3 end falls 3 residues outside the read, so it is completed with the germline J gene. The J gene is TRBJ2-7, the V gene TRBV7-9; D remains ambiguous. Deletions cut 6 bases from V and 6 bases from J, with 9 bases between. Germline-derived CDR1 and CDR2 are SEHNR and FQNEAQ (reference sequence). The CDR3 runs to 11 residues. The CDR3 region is CASSSSPEQYF. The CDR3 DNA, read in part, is TGTGCCAGCAGTTCCTCCCCCGAG. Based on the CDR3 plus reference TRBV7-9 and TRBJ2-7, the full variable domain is DTGVSQNPRHKITKRGQNVTFRCDPISEHNRLYWYRQTLGQGPEFLTYFQNEAQLEKSRLLSDRFSAERPKGSFSTLEIQRTEQGDSAMYLCASSSSPEQYFGPGTRLTVT.

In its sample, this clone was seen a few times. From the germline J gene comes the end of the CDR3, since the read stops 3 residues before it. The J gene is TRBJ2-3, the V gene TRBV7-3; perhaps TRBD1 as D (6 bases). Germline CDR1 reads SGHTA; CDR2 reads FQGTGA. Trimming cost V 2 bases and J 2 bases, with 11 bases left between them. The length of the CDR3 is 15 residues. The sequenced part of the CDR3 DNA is TGTGCCAGCAGCTTAGAGCAGGGGATCACAGATACG. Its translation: CASSLEQGITDT. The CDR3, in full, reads CASSLEQGITDTQYF.

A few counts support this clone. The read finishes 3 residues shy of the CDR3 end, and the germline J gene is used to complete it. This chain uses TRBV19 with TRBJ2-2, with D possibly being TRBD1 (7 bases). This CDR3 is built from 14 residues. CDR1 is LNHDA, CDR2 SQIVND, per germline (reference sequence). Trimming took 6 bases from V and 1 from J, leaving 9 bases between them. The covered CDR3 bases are TGTGCCAGTAGGCGGGACAGGAACACCGGGGAG. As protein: CASRRDRNTGE. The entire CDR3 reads CASRRDRNTGELFF.

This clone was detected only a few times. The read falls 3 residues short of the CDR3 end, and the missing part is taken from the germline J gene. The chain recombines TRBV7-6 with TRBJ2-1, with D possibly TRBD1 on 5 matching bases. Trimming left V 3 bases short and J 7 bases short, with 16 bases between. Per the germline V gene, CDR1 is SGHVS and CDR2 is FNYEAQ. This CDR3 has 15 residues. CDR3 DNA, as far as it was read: TGTGCCAGCAGCTTGACCACGGACATTGGGAATGAG. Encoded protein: CASSLTTDIGNE. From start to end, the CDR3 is CASSLTTDIGNEQFF.

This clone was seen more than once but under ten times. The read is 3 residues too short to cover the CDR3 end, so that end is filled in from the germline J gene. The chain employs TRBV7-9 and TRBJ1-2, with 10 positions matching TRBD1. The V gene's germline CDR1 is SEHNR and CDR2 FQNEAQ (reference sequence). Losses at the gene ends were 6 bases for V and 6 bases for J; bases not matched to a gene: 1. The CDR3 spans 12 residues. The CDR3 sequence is CASRGTGDGYTF. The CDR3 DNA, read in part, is TGTGCCAGCAGGGGGACAGGGGATGGC. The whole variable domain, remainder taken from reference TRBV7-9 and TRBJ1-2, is DTGVSQNPRHKITKRGQNVTFRCDPISEHNRLYWYRQTLGQGPEFLTYFQNEAQLEKSRLLSDRFSAERPKGSFSTLEIQRTEQGDSAMYLCASRGTGDGYTFGSGTRLTVV.

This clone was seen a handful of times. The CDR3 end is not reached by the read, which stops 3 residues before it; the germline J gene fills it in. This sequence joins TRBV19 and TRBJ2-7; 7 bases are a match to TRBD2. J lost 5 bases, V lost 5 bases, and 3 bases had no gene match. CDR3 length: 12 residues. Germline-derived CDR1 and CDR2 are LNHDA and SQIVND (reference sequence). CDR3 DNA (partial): TGTGCCAGTAGTGGGGACTACGACGAG. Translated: CASSGDYDE. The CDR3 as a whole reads CASSGDYDEQYF.

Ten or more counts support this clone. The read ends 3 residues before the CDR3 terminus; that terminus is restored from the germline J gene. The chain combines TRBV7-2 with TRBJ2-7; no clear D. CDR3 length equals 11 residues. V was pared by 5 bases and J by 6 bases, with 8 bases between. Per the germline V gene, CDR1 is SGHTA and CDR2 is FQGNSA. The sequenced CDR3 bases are TGTGCCAGCAGCACCCGCAGCGAG. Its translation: CASSTRSE. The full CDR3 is CASSTRSEQYF.

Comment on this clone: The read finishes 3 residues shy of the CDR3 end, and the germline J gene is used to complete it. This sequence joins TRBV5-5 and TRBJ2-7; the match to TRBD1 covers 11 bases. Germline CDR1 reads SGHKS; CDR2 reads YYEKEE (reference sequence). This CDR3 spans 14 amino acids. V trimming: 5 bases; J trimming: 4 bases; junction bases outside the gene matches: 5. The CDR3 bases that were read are TGTGCCAGCAGTGTAGGGACAGGGGGTTACGAG. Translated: CASSVGTGGYE. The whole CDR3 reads CASSVGTGGYEQYF.

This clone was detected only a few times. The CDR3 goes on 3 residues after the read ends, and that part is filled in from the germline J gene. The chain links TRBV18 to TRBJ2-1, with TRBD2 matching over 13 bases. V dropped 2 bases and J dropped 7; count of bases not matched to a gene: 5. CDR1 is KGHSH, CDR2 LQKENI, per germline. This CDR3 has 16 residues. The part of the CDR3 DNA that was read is TGTGCCAGCTCACCAAACGGACTAGCGGGAGAAAATGAG. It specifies CASSPNGLAGENE. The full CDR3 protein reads CASSPNGLAGENEQFF.

CDR3 protein: CASSLDGTIGEQFF. The CDR3 bases that were read are TGTGCCAGCAGCTTAGATGGGACTATCGGTGAG. V usage is TRBV7-9 and J usage is TRBJ2-1; TRBD2 agrees at 7 bases. The read ends 3 residues shy of where the CDR3 ends; the end is completed using the germline J gene. Germline values: CDR1 SEHNR, CDR2 FQNEAQ (reference sequence). This CDR3 region has 14 residues. V shed 1 base, J shed 9 bases, and the junction held 6 bases outside the gene matches. Complete variable domain (other parts from reference TRBV7-9 and TRBJ2-1): DTGVSQNPRHKITKRGQNVTFRCDPISEHNRLYWYRQTLGQGPEFLTYFQNEAQLEKSRLLSDRFSAERPKGSFSTLEIQRTEQGDSAMYLCASSLDGTIGEQFFGPGTRLTVL.

The sequenced CDR3 bases are TGTGCCAGTAGTAGACAGCGGGGGGGCCGAGGGACC. It codes for CASSRQRGGRGT. The whole CDR3 reads CASSRQRGGRGTQYF. The chain employs TRBV19 and TRBJ2-5, with 10 positions matching TRBD2. The read gets to within 3 residues of the CDR3 end, and the germline J gene fills in the rest. Germline values: CDR1 LNHDA, CDR2 SQIVND (reference sequence). J was trimmed by 7 bases and V by 4 bases; bases with no gene match: 9. The CDR3 extends over 15 amino acids.

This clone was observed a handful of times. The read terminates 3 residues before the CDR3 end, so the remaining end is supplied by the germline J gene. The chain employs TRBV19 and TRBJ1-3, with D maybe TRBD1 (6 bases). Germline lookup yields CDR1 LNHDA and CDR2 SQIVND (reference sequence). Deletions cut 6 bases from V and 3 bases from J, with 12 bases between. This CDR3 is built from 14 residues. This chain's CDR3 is CASRIHRDGNTIYF. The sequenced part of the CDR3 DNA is TGTGCCAGTAGGATACACAGGGATGGAAACACC.

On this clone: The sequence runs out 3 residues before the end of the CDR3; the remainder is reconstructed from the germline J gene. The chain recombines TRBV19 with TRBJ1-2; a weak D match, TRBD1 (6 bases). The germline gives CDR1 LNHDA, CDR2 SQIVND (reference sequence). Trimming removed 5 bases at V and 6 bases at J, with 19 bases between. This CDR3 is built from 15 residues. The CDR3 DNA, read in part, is TGTGCCAGTAGTCAATTAGGGGGTTGGATCGATGGC. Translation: CASSQLGGWIDG. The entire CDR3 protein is CASSQLGGWIDGYTF.

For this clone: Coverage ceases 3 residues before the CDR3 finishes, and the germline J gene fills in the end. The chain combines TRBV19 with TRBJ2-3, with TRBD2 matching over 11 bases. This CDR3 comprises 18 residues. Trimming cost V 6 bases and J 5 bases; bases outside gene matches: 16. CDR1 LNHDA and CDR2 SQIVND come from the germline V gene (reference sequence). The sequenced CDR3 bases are TGTGCCAGTAGGGTGAGGAATAGCGGGGGGGCCGGTGGAGATACG. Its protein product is CASRVRNSGGAGGDT. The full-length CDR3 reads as CASRVRNSGGAGGDTQYF. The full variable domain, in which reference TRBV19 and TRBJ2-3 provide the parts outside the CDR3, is DGGITQSPKYLFRKEGQNVTLSCEQNLNHDAMYWYRQDPGQGLRLIYYSQIVNDFQKGDIAEGYSVSREKKESFPLTVTSAQKNPTAFYLCASRVRNSGGAGGDTQYFGPGTRLTVL.

The CDR3 loop reads CASSLLFGIQGVGYTF. The DNA read from the CDR3 is TGCGCCAGCAGCTTGTTATTTGGGATCCAGGGTGTTGGC. The chain joins TRBV5-1 to TRBJ1-2, with D possibly TRBD1 on 5 matching bases. Read data end 3 residues before the CDR3 end; the end is taken from the germline J gene. In germline, CDR1 is SGHRS, CDR2 YFSETQ. Trimming pared 1 base from V and 7 bases from J, leaving 20 bases between. The CDR3 consists of 16 residues.

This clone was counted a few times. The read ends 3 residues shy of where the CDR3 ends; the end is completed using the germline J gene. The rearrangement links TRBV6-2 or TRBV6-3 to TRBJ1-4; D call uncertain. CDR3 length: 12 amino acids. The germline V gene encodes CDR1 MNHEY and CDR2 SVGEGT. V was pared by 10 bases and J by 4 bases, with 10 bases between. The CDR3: CATNAGNEKLFF. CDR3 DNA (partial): TGTGCCACCAATGCGGGTAATGAAAAA.

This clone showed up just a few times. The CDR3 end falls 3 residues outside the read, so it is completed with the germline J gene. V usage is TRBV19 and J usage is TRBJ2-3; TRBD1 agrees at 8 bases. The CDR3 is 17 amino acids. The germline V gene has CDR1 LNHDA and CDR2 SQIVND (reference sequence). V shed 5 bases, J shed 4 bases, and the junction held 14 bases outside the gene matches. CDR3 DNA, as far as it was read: TGTGCCAGTAGTTCCCACCGGACAGGGAATAGGGCAGATACG. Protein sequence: CASSSHRTGNRADT. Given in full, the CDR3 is CASSSHRTGNRADTQYF.

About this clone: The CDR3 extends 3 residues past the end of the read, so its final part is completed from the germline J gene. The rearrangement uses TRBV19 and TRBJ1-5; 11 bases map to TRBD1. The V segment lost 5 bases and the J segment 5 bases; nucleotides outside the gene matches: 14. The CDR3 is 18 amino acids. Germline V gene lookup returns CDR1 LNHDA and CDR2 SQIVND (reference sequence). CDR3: CASSGPWTGGYEDQPQHF. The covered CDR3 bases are TGTGCCAGTAGTGGGCCTTGGACAGGGGGCTATGAGGATCAGCCC.

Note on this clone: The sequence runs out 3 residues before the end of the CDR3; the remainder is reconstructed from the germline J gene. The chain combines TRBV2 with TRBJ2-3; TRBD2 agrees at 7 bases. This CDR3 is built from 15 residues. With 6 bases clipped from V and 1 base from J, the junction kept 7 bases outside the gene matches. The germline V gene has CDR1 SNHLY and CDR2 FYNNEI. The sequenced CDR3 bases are TGTGCCAGCAGGCGGTCTAGCGGAGGCACAGATACG. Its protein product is CASRRSSGGTDT. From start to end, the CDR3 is CASRRSSGGTDTQYF.

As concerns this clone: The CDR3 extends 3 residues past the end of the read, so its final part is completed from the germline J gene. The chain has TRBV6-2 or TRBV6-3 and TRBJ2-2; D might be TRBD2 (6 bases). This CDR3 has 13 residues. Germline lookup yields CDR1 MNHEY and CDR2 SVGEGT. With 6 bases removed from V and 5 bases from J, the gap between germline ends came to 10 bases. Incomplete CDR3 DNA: TGTGCCAGCAGGGTCGGGGGAACCGGGGAG. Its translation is CASRVGGTGE. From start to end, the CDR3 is CASRVGGTGELFF.

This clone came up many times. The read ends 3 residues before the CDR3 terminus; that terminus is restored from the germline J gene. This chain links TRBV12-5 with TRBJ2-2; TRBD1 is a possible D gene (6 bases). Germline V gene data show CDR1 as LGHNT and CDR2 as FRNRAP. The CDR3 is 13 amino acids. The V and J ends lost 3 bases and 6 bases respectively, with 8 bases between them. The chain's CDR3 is CASGLGTPGELFF. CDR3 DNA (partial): TGTGCTAGTGGTTTAGGGACACCCGGGGAG.